Listed below are T cell receptor beta chains from one sample, sequenced in a study of blood T cell repertoires in COVID-19. Only in-frame clones appear in the TCRdb table, and some are missing; sequencing was by immunoSEQ multiplex PCR. The repertoire holds roughly 350,000 clones, with 91% as singletons. The material sequenced was peripheral blood. The receptors shown here come from a woman in her late teens or twenties who had recovered from COVID-19. Both conserved end residues are part of each CDR3. A D gene is named only where the DNA matches it firmly. Expanded clones are given a class, and other clones once, few, many or no size at all.

>NA|TRBJ2-1|TRBV7-9|NA
CASTRTGGQFF
TGTGCCAGCACCCGGACTGGAGGGCAGTTCTTC
>NA|TRBJ2-1|TRBV15|TRBD2
CATSRDTSGYNEQFF
TGTGCCACCAGCAGAGATACTAGCGGCTACAATGAGCAGTTCTTC
>once|TRBJ2-1|TRBV7-2|TRBD2
CASSQTSGRALEQFF
TGTGCCAGCAGCCAGACTAGCGGGAGGGCCCTTGAGCAGTTCTTC
>NA|TRBJ1-2|TRBV10-1|NA
CARQTQVGAIYGYTF
TGCGCCCGACAAACCCAGGTGGGAGCAATCTATGGCTACACCTTC
>NA|TRBJ2-1|TRBV5-6|NA
CASSLYNEQFF
TGTGCCAGCAGCCTCTACAATGAGCAGTTCTTC
>few|TRBJ1-6|TRBV5-4|NA
CASSLTGNNSPLHF
TGTGCCAGCAGCTTGACAGGGAATAATTCACCCCTCCACTTT
>NA|TRBJ1-6|TRBV30|TRBD1
CAWSVSGGDSPLHF
TGTGCCTGGAGTGTGTCAGGGGGCGACTCACCCCTCCACTTT
>NA|TRBJ1-3|TRBV9|TRBD1
CASSVVGTGTGNTIYF
TGTGCCAGCAGCGTAGTGGGGACAGGCACTGGAAACACCATATATTTT
>NA|TRBJ1-3|TRBV19|NA
CASSIYQVTGNTIYF
TGTGCCAGTAGTATATATCAGGTTACTGGAAACACCATATATTTT
>NA|TRBJ2-1|TRBV7-8|NA
CASSLARGSSYNEQFF
TGTGCCAGCAGCTTAGCGAGGGGGAGCTCCTACAATGAGCAGTTCTTC
>NA|TRBJ1-2|TRBV19|TRBD1
CASSEYRGRGDYGYTF
TGTGCCAGTAGTGAATACAGGGGGCGTGGTGACTATGGCTACACCTTC
>NA|TRBJ2-3|TRBV9|TRBD2
CASSVDAGVGTDTQYF
TGTGCCAGCAGCGTAGACGCGGGAGTGGGGACAGATACGCAGTATTTT
>NA|TRBJ1-2|TRBV6-5|TRBD1
CATRDRGPFGYTF
TGTGCCACCCGGGACAGGGGGCCTTTTGGCTACACCTTC
>NA|TRBJ2-1|TRBV12-5|TRBD2
CASARTPRAGVQDNEQFF
TGTGCTAGTGCTCGAACCCCCAGGGCGGGAGTACAGGACAATGAGCAGTTCTTC
>NA|TRBJ1-5|TRBV9|NA
CASSIRGRPQHF
TGTGCCAGCAGCATCAGGGGTCGGCCCCAGCATTTT
>NA|TRBJ1-4|TRBV5-1|NA
CASSVTGPRNEKLFF
TGCGCCAGCAGCGTAACAGGCCCAAGAAATGAAAAACTGTTTTTT
>NA|TRBJ2-1|TRBV4-1|TRBD2
CASSQDILAGFYNEQFF
TGCGCCAGCAGCCAAGACATACTAGCGGGGTTCTACAATGAGCAGTTCTTC
>NA|TRBJ2-3|TRBV2|TRBD2
CASRAGTSRHTQYF
TGTGCCAGCAGGGCCGGGACTAGTAGACATACGCAGTATTTT
>NA|TRBJ2-1|TRBV7-2|NA
CASREDGSYNEQFF
TGTGCCAGCAGAGAAGACGGGAGCTACAATGAGCAGTTCTTC
>NA|TRBJ1-5|TRBV4-1|NA
CASSQVGGQPQHF
TGCGCCAGCAGCCAAGTGGGAGGGCAGCCCCAGCATTTT
>NA|TRBJ1-3|TRBV5-1|TRBD1
CASSLRDSSSGNTIYF
TGCGCCAGCAGCTTGCGGGACAGTTCCTCTGGAAACACCATATATTTT
>few|TRBJ1-2|TRBV4-3|NA
CASSQDLDEGRRLSLANYGYTF
TGCGCCAGCAGCCAAGATCTAGATGAGGGTCGCAGGCTAAGCCTTGCTAACTATGGCTACACCTTC
>NA|TRBJ1-2|TRBV6-2/TRBV6-3|NA
CASSGTRLGYTF
TGTGCCAGCAGTGGGACTAGGCTTGGCTACACCTTC
>NA|TRBJ2-5|TRBV18|NA
CASSPPVNGAGETQYF
TGTGCCAGCTCACCACCGGTTAACGGTGCGGGAGAGACCCAGTACTTC
>NA|TRBJ1-6|TRBV25-1|TRBD1
CASGGTGDYNSPLHF
TGTGCCAGCGGGGGGACAGGGGACTATAATTCACCCCTCCACTTT
>NA|TRBJ2-3|TRBV7-8|TRBD2
CASSSLAGGPDTQYF
TGTGCCAGCAGCTCACTAGCGGGAGGGCCAGATACGCAGTATTTT